The sequence of this T cell receptor (beta chain) was determined in a study of T cell repertoires in cytomegalovirus infection. For the study at large: It can be stated that public TCR beta signatures indicated CMV infection as well as a matching HLA type.

The V gene's germline CDR1 is DFQATT and CDR2 SNEGSKA (reference sequence). Trimming removed 1 base from V and 3 bases from J; junction bases left unmatched: 8. The CDR3 loop spans 16 amino acids. Findings and limits, study-wide: Dominating the ex vivo response were HLA-C-restricted CMV-specific TCR beta clonotypes.

TCRdb itself ran the reads through MiXCR, one entry per CDR3 protein. Of under 850,000 distinct CDR3 sequences in the sample, about 40% were seen once. This clonotype was found a few times. The antigen remains undetermined. The chain employs TRBV20-1 and TRBJ2-7; 11 nucleotides line up with TRBD2. The sample consisted of PBMCs. The sequence derives from a human donor in good health (CMV status not recorded). Some clones in this sample may be carry-over from other donors' samples. CDR3 nucleotides: TGCAGTGCTAGAGGAACTAGCGGGAGCTCAATCTACGAGCAGTACTTC. Amino acid sequence: CSARGTSGSSIYEQYF.